These 10 T cell receptor beta chains came from one sample sequenced in a study of blood T cell repertoires in COVID-19. The table came from immunoSEQ multiplex PCR; TCRdb's copy has only in-frame clones and leaves some out. The sample has about 670,000 clones; 70% to 90% are singletons. Source material: peripheral blood. Receptors were obtained from a woman between 18 and 29 years old with acute or convalescent COVID-19.

The V gene is TRBV20-1, the J gene TRBJ1-2; D unclear. The CDR3 contains 12 residues. Germline CDR1 DFQATT, CDR2 SNEGSKA (reference sequence). V dropped 3 bases and J dropped 8 bases, with 13 bases sitting between them. The CDR3 protein is CSASPGGEGYTF. The CDR3, as DNA: TGCAGTGCTAGTCCCGGTGGTGAGGGCTACACCTTC.

The chain joins TRBV7-9 to TRBJ2-7; TRBD2 matches at 7 bases. Germline trimming cut 1 base from V and 4 bases from J; bases unmatched to any gene: 4. Germline V gives CDR1 SEHNR, CDR2 FQNEAQ (reference sequence). This CDR3 comprises 14 residues. For the CDR3, the DNA is TGTGCCAGCAGCTTAGGGGGAGGGAAGTACGAGCAGTACTTC. Protein: CASSLGGGKYEQYF.

The CDR3 loop is CSASGTEYEQYF. The CDR3 bases are TGCAGTGCTAGTGGGACAGAGTACGAGCAGTACTTC. V usage is TRBV20-1 and J usage is TRBJ2-7; 7 bases line up with TRBD1. This CDR3 has 12 residues. CDR1 is DFQATT, CDR2 SNEGSKA, per germline (reference sequence). V lost 3 bases and J lost 4; bases outside the gene matches: 3.

J is TRBJ1-2 and V is TRBV27; D perhaps matches TRBD1 (6 bases). Between the trimmed V and J ends, which lost 5 bases and 8 bases, there was a span of 18 bases. CDR1 and CDR2 from the germline V gene are MNHEY and SMNVEV (reference sequence). The CDR3 spans 14 residues. The CDR3 DNA reads as TGTGCCAGCAGTCACGACGGGGGGCGCAAAGGCTACACCTTC. This sequence encodes CASSHDGGRKGYTF.

The chain employs TRBV6-6 and TRBJ1-5; D not certain. Looked up from germline, CDR1 is MNHNY and CDR2 is SVGAGI (reference sequence). The germline V and J ends were trimmed by 6 bases and 2 bases, with 11 bases remaining between them. The CDR3 contains 14 residues. Here the CDR3 reads CASSPLQGNQPQHF. The CDR3 DNA reads TGTGCCAGCAGCCCCCTGCAGGGCAATCAGCCCCAGCATTTT.

The chain employs TRBV9 and TRBJ1-3; TRBD1 matches 8 bases. This CDR3 comprises 17 residues. V dropped 4 bases and J dropped 2; count of bases not matched to a gene: 11. From germline, CDR1 is SGDLS and CDR2 YYNGEE. CDR3 amino acids: CASSTWTGRKTGNTIYF. The CDR3 DNA reads TGTGCCAGCAGCACCTGGACAGGGAGGAAGACTGGAAACACCATATATTTT.

The V gene is TRBV7-2, the J gene TRBJ2-1, with TRBD2 matching over 7 bases. With 5 bases clipped from V and 0 bases from J, the junction kept 10 bases outside the gene matches. Germline CDR1 and CDR2: SGHTA and FQGNSA. The CDR3 loop spans 17 amino acids. The chain's CDR3 is CASSHRGVESSYNEQFF. The CDR3 nucleotides read TGTGCCAGCAGCCACCGGGGGGTCGAAAGCTCCTACAATGAGCAGTTCTTC.

This chain links TRBV7-8 with TRBJ2-1, with 13 bases matching TRBD2. Looked up from germline, CDR1 is SGHVS and CDR2 is FQNEAQ. After removal of 4 bases from V and 6 bases from J, the junction contained 9 bases not matched to a gene. The CDR3 extends over 17 amino acids. Here the CDR3 DNA reads TGTGCCAGCAGCTCTGATGAACTAGCGGGGGGGCCCAATGAGCAGTTCTTC. Translation gives CASSSDELAGGPNEQFF.

V gene TRBV29-1 combines with J gene TRBJ2-3; 11 positions agree with TRBD2. CDR3 length equals 11 residues. The V gene's germline CDR1 is SQVTM and CDR2 ANQGSEA. The CDR3 is CRTSGADTQYF. In DNA form, the CDR3 reads TGCAGGACTAGCGGGGCAGATACGCAGTATTTT.

The chain combines TRBV2 with TRBJ1-4, with D unresolved. Trimming took 6 bases from V and 8 from J, leaving 10 bases between them. Germline V gives CDR1 SNHLY, CDR2 FYNNEI. The CDR3 covers 12 residues. The DNA for the CDR3 is TGTGCCAGCAGCGAGGAGGAGGAAAAACTGTTTTTT. Residues: CASSEEEEKLFF.